This TCR beta chain was retrieved from a study of blood T cells in healthy people across ages. The authors ran a second PCR of 7 to 11 cycles using a sample-barcoded 5' primer and a J-beta primer mix. TCRdb processed the 5' RACE reads anew with MiXCR; each CDR3 protein has one entry. The data hold about 1.6 million distinct CDR3 sequences, with approximately 32% observed a single time. CDR3 length: 17 residues. Germline-derived CDR1 and CDR2 are SGHRS and YFSETQ. Trimming at V came to 4 bases and at J to 4 bases, leaving 12 bases not matched to a gene. Material: blood. This sequence joins TRBV5-1 and TRBJ2-1; 9 positions match TRBD2. The receptor was isolated from a woman aged 25 to 39 in good health. The CDR3 DNA is TGCGCCAGCAGCCGTAGTGGGCGGGAGGGCCGATACAATGAGCAGTTCTTC. Amino acid sequence: CASSRSGREGRYNEQFF.